The rows below give T cell receptor beta chains drawn from one sample of a study of Tregs in tolerant kidney transplant recipients. Sequencing used immunoSEQ multiplex PCR; TCRdb keeps in-frame clones, though not all of them. The profile shows 55,000 to 80,000 clones, roughly 98% of them singletons. The sequences come from Tregs from blood, collected before the transplant. These receptors came from a human donor who received a combined kidney and bone marrow transplant. CDR3s include the opening cysteine and the closing phenylalanine or tryptophan. A D gene is named only where the DNA matches it firmly. Not all rows give a size; the values are once, few, many and, for expanded clones, a class.

j_call	d_call	clone_size	v_call	cdr3_aa	cdr3_nt
TRBJ2-1	-	-	TRBV5-1	CASSQRQAPYNEQFF	TGCGCCAGCAGCCAACGACAGGCCCCCTACAATGAGCAGTTCTTC
TRBJ1-2	TRBD1	-	TRBV2	CASSELTGMGGYTF	TGTGCCAGCAGTGAACTGACAGGGATGGGCGGCTACACCTTC
TRBJ2-3	-	-	TRBV10-2	CASSELALTDTQYF	TGCGCCAGCAGTGAGTTAGCGTTGACAGATACGCAGTATTTT
TRBJ2-2	-	-	TRBV9	CASSEGANTGELFF	TGTGCCAGCAGCGAGGGGGCGAACACCGGGGAGCTGTTTTTT
TRBJ2-1	TRBD2	-	TRBV5-1	CASSLAGQTSGSINEQFF	TGCGCCAGCAGCTTGGCGGGCCAGACTAGCGGGAGTATAAATGAGCAGTTCTTC
TRBJ1-3	-	-	TRBV6-5	CATTAGGPGNTIYF	TGTGCCACGACGGCCGGGGGGCCTGGAAACACCATATATTTT
TRBJ2-1	TRBD2	-	TRBV5-1	CASTGLAVNNEQFF	TGCGCCAGCACCGGACTAGCGGTCAACAATGAGCAGTTCTTC
TRBJ2-1	-	-	TRBV6-5	CASTLGGGAGEQFF	TGTGCCAGCACCTTGGGAGGGGGGGCCGGGGAGCAGTTCTTC
TRBJ2-1	-	-	TRBV15	CATGLRLSYNEQFF	TGTGCCACCGGTCTGCGCCTCTCCTACAATGAGCAGTTCTTC
TRBJ2-7	-	-	TRBV29-1	CSVVFAYEQYF	TGCAGCGTTGTATTCGCCTACGAGCAGTACTTC
TRBJ2-5	-	once	TRBV29-1	CSGEGPRETQYF	TGCAGCGGCGAAGGTCCGCGGGAGACCCAGTACTTC
TRBJ1-1	-	-	TRBV6-5	CAAGRGSGAFF	TGTGCTGCCGGGCGGGGCTCGGGGGCTTTCTTT
TRBJ2-3	TRBD2	-	TRBV5-1	CASSWGLAGGPDTQYF	TGCGCCAGCAGCTGGGGACTAGCGGGAGGGCCGGATACGCAGTATTTT
TRBJ2-1	TRBD2	-	TRBV7-2	CASSLGVSGRRGNEQFF	TGTGCCAGCAGCTTAGGAGTTAGCGGGAGAAGGGGGAATGAGCAGTTCTTC
TRBJ1-1	-	-	TRBV30	CAWSLYGATEAFF	TGTGCCTGGAGCCTCTATGGGGCCACTGAAGCTTTCTTT
TRBJ1-2	TRBD1	-	TRBV13	CASSPTRTGNSYGYTF	TGTGCCAGCAGCCCAACGCGGACAGGGAACTCGTATGGCTACACCTTC
TRBJ2-7	-	-	TRBV7-2	CASSLLGRFSYEQYF	TGTGCCAGCAGCTTATTGGGCAGGTTCTCCTACGAGCAGTACTTC
TRBJ1-1	TRBD1	-	TRBV2	CASSYLGQGQSAAFF	TGTGCCAGCAGTTACCTAGGACAGGGCCAGTCCGCAGCTTTCTTT
TRBJ1-4	TRBD1	-	TRBV6-5	CASSRTTGAGEKLVF	TGTGCCAGCAGCCGTACGACAGGGGCCGGGGAAAAACTGGTTTTT
TRBJ1-3	TRBD1	few	TRBV11-2	CASSNPTGVIYF	TGTGCCAGCAGCAACCCGACAGGGGTCATATATTTT
TRBJ1-1	TRBD1	-	TRBV5-1	CASSLARDSTMNTEAFF	TGCGCCAGCAGCTTGGCCCGGGACAGTACTATGAACACTGAAGCTTTCTTT
TRBJ2-7	-	-	TRBV2	CASSRTPTYEQYF	TGTGCCAGCAGTCGGACACCTACCTACGAGCAGTACTTC
TRBJ1-1	TRBD1	-	TRBV5-1	CASSLNRDREAFF	TGCGCCAGCAGCTTAAACCGGGACAGGGAAGCTTTCTTT
TRBJ2-5	TRBD2	-	TRBV6-6	CASSYSLAGGQETQYF	TGTGCCAGCAGTTACTCTCTAGCGGGGGGTCAAGAGACCCAGTACTTC
TRBJ2-6	-	-	TRBV19	CASSIARQANVLTF	TGTGCCAGTAGTATAGCCAGGCAGGCCAACGTCCTGACTTTC
TRBJ1-5	TRBD1	-	TRBV28	CASQDRVHQPQHF	TGTGCCAGCCAGGACAGGGTTCATCAGCCCCAGCATTTT
TRBJ2-7	-	-	TRBV29-1	CSVEVAYEQYF	TGCAGCGTTGAAGTCGCCTACGAGCAGTACTTC
TRBJ1-2	-	-	TRBV25-1	CASSEAGNYGYTF	TGTGCCAGCAGTGAGGCTGGTAACTATGGCTACACCTTC
TRBJ1-4	-	-	TRBV11-3	CASSLGGLDEKLFF	TGTGCCAGCAGCTTAGGGGGCCTGGATGAAAAACTGTTTTTT
TRBJ2-7	-	-	TRBV4-1	CASSQVGTRGTWEQYF	TGCGCCAGCAGCCAAGTCGGGACTCGGGGAACGTGGGAGCAGTACTTC
TRBJ2-3	TRBD2	-	TRBV7-7	CASSHGGAGATQYF	TGTGCCAGCAGCCACGGGGGGGCCGGTGCTACGCAGTATTTT
TRBJ1-5	-	-	TRBV2	CASSAGWPQHF	TGTGCCAGCAGTGCGGGGTGGCCCCAGCATTTT
TRBJ2-2	-	-	TRBV19	CASSDAGRGSPGELFF	TGTGCCAGTAGCGACGCGGGACGGGGATCCCCCGGGGAGCTGTTTTTT
TRBJ2-6	-	-	TRBV4-1	CASSRALSGANVLTF	TGCGCCAGCAGCCGGGCCCTCTCTGGGGCCAACGTCCTGACTTTC
TRBJ1-2	TRBD1	-	TRBV6-4	CASSPSGQTIGYTF	TGTGCCAGCAGTCCTTCGGGACAGACGATCGGCTACACCTTC
TRBJ1-2	-	-	TRBV27	CASSLSWTDYGYTF	TGTGCCAGCAGTTTATCGTGGACAGACTATGGCTACACCTTC
TRBJ1-3	TRBD1	-	TRBV4-1	CASSQDPRGRGVSGNTIYF	TGCGCCAGCAGCCAAGATCCTCGTGGCAGGGGGGTCTCTGGAAACACCATATATTTT
TRBJ2-7	-	-	TRBV7-2	CASSSVSYEQYF	TGTGCCAGCAGCTCAGTATCTTACGAGCAGTACTTC
TRBJ2-7	-	-	TRBV6-4	CARENTPSYEQYF	TGTGCCAGGGAGAATACTCCCTCCTACGAGCAGTACTTC
TRBJ1-1	-	-	TRBV18	CASSPNQETEAFF	TGTGCCAGCTCACCAAACCAGGAAACTGAAGCTTTCTTT
TRBJ2-7	-	-	TRBV21-1	CASSSGQGDNSYEQYF	TGTGCCAGCAGCAGCGGACAGGGCGATAACTCCTACGAGCAGTACTTC
TRBJ2-3	TRBD1	-	TRBV10-3	CAISAITGQAASTDTQYF	TGTGCCATCAGCGCAATAACGGGACAGGCGGCTAGCACAGATACGCAGTATTTT
TRBJ1-1	-	-	TRBV18	CASSPPRRLEAFF	TGTGCCAGCTCACCACCCCGCAGACTTGAAGCTTTCTTT
TRBJ2-5	-	-	TRBV4-3	CASSQVRGGETQYF	TGCGCCAGCAGCCAAGTTCGAGGAGGCGAGACCCAGTACTTC
TRBJ2-1	-	-	TRBV27	CASNEAGPYNEQFF	TGTGCCAGCAACGAGGCAGGGCCCTACAATGAGCAGTTCTTC
TRBJ2-7	-	-	TRBV15	CATSRSRGLFSYEQYF	TGTGCCACCAGCAGATCCCGGGGACTGTTCTCCTACGAGCAGTACTTC
TRBJ1-1	-	-	TRBV18	CASSPTDIFRVNTEAFF	TGTGCCAGCTCACCCACCGATATATTCAGGGTGAACACTGAAGCTTTCTTT
TRBJ2-7	TRBD2	-	TRBV2	CASSLGLAITYEQYF	TGTGCCAGCAGCCTCGGACTAGCGATCACCTACGAGCAGTACTTC
TRBJ2-1	-	-	TRBV6-6	CASSTGTYRYNEQFF	TGTGCCAGCAGCACCGGGACATACCGATACAATGAGCAGTTCTTC
TRBJ1-3	-	-	TRBV18	CASSPTADSGNTIYF	TGTGCCAGCTCCCCGACAGCAGACTCTGGAAACACCATATATTTT
TRBJ2-7	-	-	TRBV19	CASSRAVRSTSYEQYF	TGTGCCAGTAGTCGAGCGGTGCGGTCGACTTCCTACGAGCAGTACTTC
TRBJ2-3	-	-	TRBV5-1	CATTSSGWITDTQYF	TGCGCCACTACCAGCTCAGGGTGGATCACAGATACGCAGTATTTT
TRBJ2-3	TRBD2	-	TRBV4-1	CASRRLAGGPDTQYF	TGCGCCAGCCGTCGACTAGCGGGAGGGCCAGATACGCAGTATTTT
TRBJ2-1	-	-	TRBV27	CASSWTAGTEQFF	TGTGCCAGCAGTTGGACCGCCGGGACAGAGCAGTTCTTC
TRBJ1-2	-	once	TRBV28	CASSLWGRRDGYTF	TGTGCCAGCAGTTTATGGGGGCGCAGGGATGGCTACACCTTC
TRBJ2-3	-	-	TRBV7-2	CASRPAGYTDTQYF	TGTGCCAGCAGGCCAGCGGGCTACACAGATACGCAGTATTTT
TRBJ2-7	TRBD2	few	TRBV7-3	CASSLGASGFYEQYF	TGTGCCAGCAGCTTAGGGGCTAGCGGATTCTACGAGCAGTACTTC